The 11 T cell receptor beta chains presented below share a single source sample, sequenced in a study of control samples from healthy donors and cancer patients. Using immunoSEQ multiplex PCR, the repertoire was profiled, and TCRdb retains in-frame clones only, with some absent. The sample contains around 100,000 clones, around 90% of which appear only once. Material for sequencing was blood. Source of these receptors: a human donor in good health. The donor label of this sample is uncertain.

The chain recombines TRBV11-2 with TRBJ1-3, with D maybe TRBD1 (5 bases). Germline loops: CDR1 SGHAT, CDR2 FQNNGV. The CDR3 covers 15 residues. V gave up 5 bases and J gave up 7 bases, with 18 bases separating them. The CDR3 here is CASSRRDPRGNTIYF. Here the CDR3 DNA reads TGTGCCAGCAGCCGCCGGGACCCCCGTGGCAACACCATATATTTT.

The chain recombines TRBV2 with TRBJ2-1, with unresolved D. The CDR3 length is 16 residues. V lost 2 bases to trimming and J lost 0 bases, with 11 bases between them. The germline CDR1 and CDR2 sequences are SNHLY and FYNNEI. CDR3 protein: CASSENRPVSYNEQFF. CDR3 bases: TGTGCCAGCAGTGAAAACCGCCCGGTCTCCTACAATGAGCAGTTCTTC.

The chain links TRBV20-1 to TRBJ2-1; TRBD2 agrees at 12 bases. The ends lost 3 bases at V and 6 bases at J; junction bases unmatched: 6. The CDR3 covers 15 residues. In germline, CDR1 is DFQATT, CDR2 SNEGSKA (reference sequence). The CDR3 loop reads CSASKASGGGNEQFF. CDR3 nucleotides: TGCAGTGCTAGTAAGGCTAGCGGGGGGGGCAATGAGCAGTTCTTC.

V usage is TRBV5-6 and J usage is TRBJ1-1; weak D call: TRBD1 (5 bases). This CDR3 is 14 amino acids long. The germline CDR1 and CDR2 sequences are SGHDT and YYEEEE. Trimming stripped 0 bases from V and 7 bases from J, with 13 bases between. In DNA, the CDR3 is TGTGCCAGCAGCTTGGAGGGACGGCGGATTGAAGCTTTCTTT. Amino acid sequence: CASSLEGRRIEAFF.

The chain joins TRBV5-1 to TRBJ2-3; the match to TRBD2 covers 7 bases. V shed 4 bases, J shed 0 bases, and the junction held 2 bases outside the gene matches. CDR3 length: 14 amino acids. Germline lookup yields CDR1 SGHRS and CDR2 YFSETQ. The CDR3 nucleotides are TGCGCCAGCAGCGCGGGACTAAGCACAGATACGCAGTATTTT. It translates to CASSAGLSTDTQYF.

The chain employs TRBV5-4 and TRBJ1-2; 9 bases line up with TRBD1. V lost 4 bases, J lost 8 bases, and 12 bases stayed unmatched. CDR1 SGHNT and CDR2 YYREEE come from the germline V gene (reference sequence). This CDR3 is 15 amino acids long. The CDR3 here is CASSRVGQGYRGYTF. The CDR3 DNA reads as TGTGCCAGCAGCCGAGTTGGACAGGGGTATCGAGGCTACACCTTC.

In DNA, the CDR3 is TGTGCCAGCAGCTTAAATCCGGGTTACCAGCCCCAGCATTTT. This codes for CASSLNPGYQPQHF. The chain has TRBV7-2 and TRBJ1-5; D is uncertain. V was shortened by 2 bases and J by 7 bases, with 12 bases between the two germline ends. The CDR3 totals 14 residues. CDR1 SGHTA and CDR2 FQGNSA come from the germline V gene.

J is TRBJ1-1 and V is TRBV21-1. TRBV21-1 is designated a pseudogene. CDR3 size: 13 residues. The CDR3 protein is CASGATGGTEAFF. DNA of the CDR3: TGTGCCAGCGGAGCTACAGGAGGCACTGAAGCTTTCTTT.

The chain employs TRBV6-5 and TRBJ2-3; D not resolved. V was shortened by 6 bases and J by 4 bases, with 11 bases between the two germline ends. The V gene's germline CDR1 is MNHEY and CDR2 SVGAGI. This CDR3 is built from 13 residues. The CDR3 region has the DNA TGTGCCAGCAGCCCCCTCGGATCAGATACGCAGTATTTT. Encoded protein: CASSPLGSDTQYF.

A single count supports this clone. The V call is TRBV3-1 (or the pseudogene TRBV3-2), the J call TRBJ2-3; D uncertain. Germline lookup yields CDR1 LGHDT and CDR2 YNNKEL (reference sequence). The CDR3 totals 12 residues. V lost 3 bases and J lost 0, with 1 base in between. For the CDR3, the DNA is TGTGCCAGCAGCCACAGCACAGATACGCAGTATTTT. This codes for CASSHSTDTQYF.

This sequence joins TRBV29-1 and TRBJ2-1; D remains unclear. Germline CDR1 and CDR2: SQVTM and ANQGSEA. This CDR3 spans 12 amino acids. Between the trimmed V and J ends, which lost 4 bases and 6 bases, there was a span of 10 bases. Here the CDR3 reads CSVGLERNEQFF. In DNA form, the CDR3 reads TGCAGCGTTGGATTGGAACGCAATGAGCAGTTCTTC.